These 5 T cell receptor beta chains share one sample of origin, sequenced in a study of PD-1 blockade in classical Hodgkin lymphoma. Using immunoSEQ multiplex PCR, the repertoire was profiled, and TCRdb retains in-frame clones only, with some absent. This table holds tens of thousands of clones, around nine tenths found once. Time point noted: cycle 4 day 1 (C4D1), after six to seven weeks of nivolumab. There was relapse after autologous stem cell transplantation in every patient, and there was variation in brentuximab vedotin exposure. The input for sequencing was peripheral blood mononuclear cells (PBMCs), taken before the fourth cycle of nivolumab. These receptors originate from a human donor with classical Hodgkin lymphoma.

Concerning this clone itself: This same CDR3 is encoded by further DNA sequences in the sample. The chain uses TRBV30 and TRBJ2-3; D may be TRBD2 (6 bases). Between the trimmed V and J ends, which lost 0 bases and 4 bases, there was a span of 8 bases. Germline CDR1 reads GTSNPN; CDR2 reads SVGIG (reference sequence). The CDR3 totals 13 residues. The CDR3 DNA reads as TGTGCCTGGAGTGTTTCGGGAGCAGATACGCAGTATTTT. Translating gives CAWSVSGADTQYF.

V usage is TRBV6-1 and J usage is TRBJ1-2; D may be TRBD1 (5 bases). The CDR3 sequence is 17 residues long. CDR1 is MNHNS, CDR2 SASEGT, per germline. Trimming took 1 base from V and 8 from J, leaving 23 bases between them. DNA for the CDR3: TGTGCCAGCAGTGAAGATCCGGGACGGATGCTTCCCACCGGCTACACCTTC. Amino acids: CASSEDPGRMLPTGYTF.

This clone was seen just once. The chain links TRBV10-3 to TRBJ2-3; maybe TRBD2 (6 bases). The CDR3 is made up of 16 amino acids. V was cut by 4 bases and J by 0 bases, with 14 bases left in between. In germline, CDR1 is ENHRY, CDR2 SYGVKD. Here the CDR3 DNA reads TGTGCCATCAGTGTTAAATCCGGGAGCAGCACAGATACGCAGTATTTT. This translates into CAISVKSGSSTDTQYF.

The gene calls are TRBV5-1 and TRBJ2-6, with D unresolved. V was pared by 0 bases and J by 2 bases, with 3 bases between. The germline V gene encodes CDR1 SGHRS and CDR2 YFSETQ. The CDR3 runs to 14 residues. The CDR3 sequence: CASSLGAGANVLTF. For the CDR3, the DNA is TGCGCCAGCAGCTTGGGGGCTGGGGCCAACGTCCTGACTTTC.

The CDR3 nucleotides are TGTGCCAGCAGACGACTAGCGGGGGAGACCCAGTACTTC. Its protein product is CASRRLAGETQYF. The chain joins TRBV6-6 to TRBJ2-5; TRBD2 agrees at 11 bases. Trimming cost V 6 bases and J 5 bases; bases outside gene matches: 2. This CDR3 has 13 residues. Germline loops: CDR1 MNHNY, CDR2 SVGAGI (reference sequence).